The present entry profiles one T cell receptor (beta chain) with its context. Its antigen is currently unknown. The data were taken from a study of cytomegalovirus exposure and HLA in healthy donors. Study findings and constraints: HLA-A and HLA-B allele assignments for most subjects were reportedly predicted accurately using TCR beta sequences. Accounts indicate the classifier identified cytomegalovirus status with strong specificity and sensitivity. CMV serostatus was the sole immune exposure data available.

Germline CDR1 reads MNHEY; CDR2 reads SMNVEV (reference sequence). Deletions cut 5 bases from V and 3 bases from J, with 8 bases between. The CDR3 runs 13 residues. PCR amplification relied on 60 Vbeta primers (plus 13 Jbeta primers). Original methodology: Approximately 11 million of tens of millions of unique TCR beta chains were shared, per a later count. Generated by immunoSEQ multiplex PCR, the TCRdb table keeps only in-frame clones and is missing some. That table furnishes V, J and clone size, whereas the DNA furnished D and trimming. The table has 65,000 or so clones, roughly 60% seen once. The rearrangement links TRBV27 to TRBJ1-5; no clear D. The sequenced material came from PBMCs. The TCR comes from a man aged 25 to 45 in good health and CMV-seronegative. Written as DNA, the CDR3 is TGTGCCAGCAGTCCCTGGGCCAATCAGCCCCAGCATTTT. Protein product: CASSPWANQPQHF.